This record looks at one TCR beta chain sequence and its context. Between the trimmed V and J ends, which lost 7 bases and 0 bases, there was a span of 18 bases. CDR1 and CDR2 (germline): SQVTM, ANQGSEA. The CDR3 is 16 residues long. This sample was included in a study of blood T cell repertoires in COVID-19. Whole-study context: T cells, B-cell-depleted T cells, or PBMCs provided the cDNA or gDNA that served as material.

In the source study's methods: How many nucleated cells were present was estimated from reference gene primer amplification. The table came from immunoSEQ multiplex PCR; TCRdb's copy has only in-frame clones and leaves some out. The DNA was the basis for D and trimming; V, J and clone size are from that table. The sample shows roughly 140,000 clones, 75% to 85% of them seen only once. The sample consisted of peripheral blood. The TCR comes from a man in his 60s with active or convalescent COVID-19. This chain uses TRBV29-1 with TRBJ2-2; TRBD1 is a possible D gene (5 bases). The CDR3 bases are TGCAGCGCCCGACGGCAGGGTGGGGCGAACACCGGGGAGCTGTTTTTT. Translated: CSARRQGGANTGELFF.